One sample yielded the 21 T cell receptor beta chains listed below, sequenced in a study of blood T cell repertoires in COVID-19. The table came from immunoSEQ multiplex PCR; TCRdb's copy has only in-frame clones and leaves some out. Here the sample spans fewer than 250,000 clones, roughly 84% being singletons. Sequenced input: peripheral blood. The receptors originated from a woman in her forties who had recovered from COVID-19.

J is TRBJ1-4 and V is TRBV6-6; D is unresolved. CDR1 is MNHNY and CDR2 is SVGAGI in the germline V gene (reference sequence). V was shortened by 5 bases and J by 0 bases, with 7 bases between the two germline ends. This CDR3 spans 14 amino acids. The CDR3 loop reads CASSGLATNEKLFF. CDR3 bases: TGTGCCAGCAGTGGGCTTGCAACTAATGAAAAACTGTTTTTT.

The chain combines TRBV29-1 with TRBJ2-7; 9 positions agree with TRBD1. Germline lookup yields CDR1 SQVTM and CDR2 ANQGSEA. CDR3 length: 15 amino acids. Trimming at V came to 7 bases and at J to 0 bases, leaving 10 bases not matched to a gene. CDR3 protein: CSAVDRGRVSYEQYF. CDR3 DNA sequence: TGCAGCGCTGTGGACAGGGGACGGGTCTCCTACGAGCAGTACTTC.

The rearrangement links TRBV5-1 to TRBJ2-7; 8 nucleotides agree with TRBD1. V was clipped by 2 bases and J by 3 bases; unmatched bases: 7. CDR3 length equals 15 residues. Germline lookup yields CDR1 SGHRS and CDR2 YFSETQ. CDR3 protein: CASSLTPGGLYEQYF. The CDR3 region has the DNA TGCGCCAGCAGCTTAACGCCAGGGGGCCTCTACGAGCAGTACTTC.

The chain recombines TRBV9 with TRBJ2-2; TRBD2 matches at 8 bases. CDR1 is SGDLS, CDR2 YYNGEE, per germline. CDR3 size: 15 residues. V shed 2 bases, J shed 4 bases, and the junction held 4 bases outside the gene matches. DNA of the CDR3: TGTGCCAGCAGCGTTGCTAGCGGGCCCACCGGGGAGCTGTTTTTT. Translating it yields CASSVASGPTGELFF.

The chain carries TRBV15 and TRBJ2-3; D gene ambiguous. The CDR3 extends over 13 amino acids. V gave up 6 bases and J gave up 7 bases, with 14 bases separating them. Germline values: CDR1 LNHNV, CDR2 YYDKDF (reference sequence). CDR3 protein: CATRYYLQHTQYF. The CDR3 nucleotides read TGTGCCACCAGGTACTATCTTCAACATACGCAGTATTTT.

This clone was seen just once. The chain links TRBV20-1 to TRBJ2-1; D ambiguous. The ends were cut back, 3 bases at V and 3 bases at J, with 9 bases in the middle. CDR1 DFQATT and CDR2 SNEGSKA come from the germline V gene (reference sequence). CDR3 length: 13 amino acids. In DNA, the CDR3 is TGCAGTGCTAGTGTGGTAGACTACAATGAGCAGTTCTTC. Its translation is CSASVVDYNEQFF.

The chain recombines TRBV11-3 with TRBJ2-1, with 13 bases lining up with TRBD2. CDR3 length: 16 amino acids. Germline V gives CDR1 SGHNT, CDR2 YENEEA. Germline trimming cut 5 bases from V and 4 bases from J; bases unmatched to any gene: 5. The CDR3 nucleotides read TGTGCCAGCAGCCTATGGACTAGCGGGAGTTACAATGAGCAGTTCTTC. Amino acids: CASSLWTSGSYNEQFF.

The V and J genes are TRBV6-6 and TRBJ2-7, with 8 bases fitting TRBD1. The CDR3 is 15 amino acids. V trimming: 7 bases; J trimming: 2 bases; junction bases outside the gene matches: 10. The V gene's germline CDR1 is MNHNY and CDR2 SVGAGI (reference sequence). The CDR3 DNA reads as TGTGCCAGCAAACAGGGGGAGGTTGCTACCTACGAGCAGTACTTC. Its translation is CASKQGEVATYEQYF.

This clone showed up just a few times. This chain links TRBV7-9 with TRBJ1-2; 7 bases align to TRBD1. Germline V gene data show CDR1 as SEHNR and CDR2 as FQNEAQ (reference sequence). The length of the CDR3 is 14 residues. The junction had 5 bases not matched to a gene; V was cut back by 5 bases and J by 2 bases. The CDR3 sequence: CASSPPGQNYGYTF. CDR3 DNA: TGTGCCAGCAGCCCCCCGGGACAGAACTATGGCTACACCTTC.

The V and J genes are TRBV30 and TRBJ2-7, with 7 bases fitting TRBD1. Germline trimming cut 2 bases from V and 0 bases from J; bases unmatched to any gene: 4. Germline V gives CDR1 GTSNPN, CDR2 SVGIG (reference sequence). The CDR3 is made up of 14 amino acids. CDR3 protein: CAWSPGGHSYEQYF. CDR3 DNA sequence: TGTGCCTGGAGTCCAGGGGGTCACTCCTACGAGCAGTACTTC.

The chain links TRBV12-3 or TRBV12-4 to TRBJ1-2; D is possibly TRBD1 (5 bases). V was cut by 3 bases and J by 8 bases, with 10 bases left in between. The CDR3 runs to 12 residues. CDR3 in amino acids: CASSFQGSGYTF. In nucleotides, the CDR3 is TGTGCCAGCAGTTTTCAGGGTAGCGGCTACACCTTC.

This chain uses TRBV19 with TRBJ1-1; D is perhaps TRBD1 (6 bases). Germline CDR1 LNHDA, CDR2 SQIVND (reference sequence). V gave up 8 bases and J gave up 4 bases, with 14 bases separating them. CDR3 length equals 13 residues. CDR3 nucleotide sequence: TGTGCCAGTTCCCAGGGACAAGGCACTGAAGCTTTCTTT. Amino acids: CASSQGQGTEAFF.

The V gene is TRBV6-5, the J gene TRBJ2-1, with 11 bases aligning to TRBD2. CDR3 length: 13 amino acids. Germline lookup yields CDR1 MNHEY and CDR2 SVGAGI. Trimming at V came to 5 bases and at J to 10 bases, leaving 4 bases not matched to a gene. CDR3 bases: TGTGCCAGCAGTCTAGCGGGAGGCGGAGAGCAGTTCTTC. The encoded protein is CASSLAGGGEQFF.

V usage is TRBV7-9 and J usage is TRBJ1-1; weak D call: TRBD1 (5 bases). Deletions cut 6 bases from V and 10 bases from J, with 30 bases between. Germline V gives CDR1 SEHNR, CDR2 FQNEAQ (reference sequence). The CDR3 is 17 amino acids. The CDR3 spells CASSYNGGRGGGLGAFF. The CDR3 DNA is TGTGCCAGCAGTTATAACGGGGGAAGGGGAGGAGGGCTTGGAGCTTTCTTT. Complete variable domain (other parts from reference TRBV7-9 and TRBJ1-1): DTGVSQNPRHKITKRGQNVTFRCDPISEHNRLYWYRQTLGQGPEFLTYFQNEAQLEKSRLLSDRFSAERPKGSFSTLEIQRTEQGDSAMYLCASSYNGGRGGGLGAFFGQGTRLTVV.

Turning to this clone: Other DNA variants within this sample encode the same CDR3. This sequence joins TRBV30 and TRBJ1-1, with D unclear. There are 13 residues in the CDR3. The germline V gene encodes CDR1 GTSNPN and CDR2 SVGIG (reference sequence). With 0 bases removed from V and 1 base from J, the gap between germline ends came to 6 bases. The CDR3 region is CAWSVRQNTEAFF. CDR3 sequence (DNA): TGTGCCTGGAGTGTAAGACAGAACACTGAAGCTTTCTTT. Looking up the rest from reference TRBV30 and TRBJ1-1 gives the full variable domain: SQTIHQWPATLVQPVGSPLSLECTVEGTSNPNLYWYRQAAGRGLQLLFYSVGIGQISSEVPQNLSASRPQDRQFILSSKKLLLSDSGFYLCAWSVRQNTEAFFGQGTRLTVV.

The table lists this clone with a count of one. The V gene is TRBV15, the J gene TRBJ2-3, with D uncertain. V lost 0 bases to trimming and J lost 1 base, with 5 bases between them. The CDR3 sequence is 14 residues long. Germline CDR1 LNHNV, CDR2 YYDKDF (reference sequence). This CDR3 reads CATSRDPGTDTQYF. The CDR3 bases are TGTGCCACCAGCAGAGATCCGGGCACAGATACGCAGTATTTT.

This sequence joins TRBV6-6 and TRBJ2-7, with 9 bases lining up with TRBD1. CDR3 length: 14 amino acids. CDR1 and CDR2 from the germline V gene are MNHNY and SVGAGI (reference sequence). With V trimmed by 7 bases and J by 6 bases, 10 bases remained unmatched. CDR3 nucleotide sequence: TGTGCCAGCATAAAAACGGGACAGGGTTTCGAGCAGTACTTC. Its protein product is CASIKTGQGFEQYF.

This rearrangement joins TRBV6-5 to TRBJ2-7; 10 nucleotides agree with TRBD2. The CDR3 consists of 15 residues. CDR1 is MNHEY and CDR2 is SVGAGI in the germline V gene. The V and J ends lost 7 bases and 3 bases, in that order; junction bases with no gene match: 9. DNA of the CDR3: TGTGCCAGCACCGATCTAGCGGGAGCGATCTACGAGCAGTACTTC. This codes for CASTDLAGAIYEQYF.

The chain joins TRBV3-1 (or the pseudogene TRBV3-2) to TRBJ2-7, with D tentatively TRBD2 (5 bases). V was pared by 5 bases and J by 3 bases, with 17 bases between. The CDR3 covers 15 residues. Germline assignment: CDR1 LGHDT and CDR2 YNNKEL (reference sequence). CDR3 sequence reads: CASSSRGNGNYEQYF. The CDR3 DNA is TGTGCCAGCAGCTCCCGGGGAAACGGAAACTACGAGCAGTACTTC.

V is TRBV19 and J is TRBJ1-4, with D possibly being TRBD1 (5 bases). V gave up 5 bases and J gave up 2 bases, with 18 bases separating them. Germline CDR1 LNHDA, CDR2 SQIVND (reference sequence). The CDR3 totals 17 residues. CDR3 nucleotide sequence: TGTGCCAGTAGTGAGCTCCAGGGTAGTCGGACTAATGAAAAACTGTTTTTT. Translation: CASSELQGSRTNEKLFF.

This chain links TRBV5-1 with TRBJ1-3; D gene unclear. The CDR3 has 17 residues. With 1 base removed from V and 0 bases from J, the gap between germline ends came to 14 bases. CDR1 and CDR2 from the germline V gene are SGHRS and YFSETQ. The CDR3 DNA sequence: TGCGCCAGCAGCTTGAGGGAGGTATTGACCTCTGGAAACACCATATATTTT. It translates to CASSLREVLTSGNTIYF. The full variable domain, its missing parts supplied by reference TRBV5-1 and TRBJ1-3, is KAGVTQTPRYLIKTRGQQVTLSCSPISGHRSVSWYQQTPGQGLQFLFEYFSETQRNKGNFPGRFSGRQFSNSRSEMNVSTLELGDSALYLCASSLREVLTSGNTIYFGEGSWLTVV.